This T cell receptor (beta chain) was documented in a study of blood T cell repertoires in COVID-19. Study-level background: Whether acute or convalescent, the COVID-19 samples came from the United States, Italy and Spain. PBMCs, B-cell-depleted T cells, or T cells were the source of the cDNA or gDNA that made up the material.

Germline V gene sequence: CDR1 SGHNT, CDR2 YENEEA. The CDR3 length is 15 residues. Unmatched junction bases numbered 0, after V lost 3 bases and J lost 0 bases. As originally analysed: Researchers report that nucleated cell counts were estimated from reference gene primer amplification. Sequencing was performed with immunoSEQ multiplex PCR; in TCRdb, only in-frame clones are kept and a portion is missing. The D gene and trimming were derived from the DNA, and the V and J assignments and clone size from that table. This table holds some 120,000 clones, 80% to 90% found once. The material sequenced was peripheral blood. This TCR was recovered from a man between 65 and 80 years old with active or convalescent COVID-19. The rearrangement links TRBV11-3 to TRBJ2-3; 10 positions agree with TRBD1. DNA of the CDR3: TGTGCCAGCAGCTTGGACAGGGGGAGCACAGATACGCAGTATTTT. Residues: CASSLDRGSTDTQYF.